These 3 T cell receptor beta chains were all obtained from the same sample, sequenced in a study of long-term antiretroviral therapy in people with HIV. It was version v3.0 of the immunoSEQ assay that was run at survey level. Libraries were prepared by immunoSEQ multiplex PCR; TCRdb keeps only in-frame clonotypes and omits some of them. Here the sample spans just over 15,000 clones, about four fifths being singletons. The sequencing here drew on unsorted PBMCs, taken just before starting antiretroviral therapy. These receptors were taken from a man in his forties with HIV.

This rearrangement joins TRBV19 to TRBJ2-7; maybe TRBD1 (5 bases). This CDR3 has 15 amino acids. The ends were cut back, 3 bases at V and 0 bases at J, with 12 bases in the middle. Germline V gene data show CDR1 as LNHDA and CDR2 as SQIVND (reference sequence). The CDR3 DNA reads as TGTGCCAGTAGTATGGATGGCAGGGCCTCCTACGAGCAGTACTTC. Its protein product is CASSMDGRASYEQYF.

The chain recombines TRBV30 with TRBJ2-5; a weak D match, TRBD1 (5 bases). The germline V gene has CDR1 GTSNPN and CDR2 SVGIG (reference sequence). This CDR3 region has 18 residues. Trimming shortened V by 0 bases and J by 5 bases, and 25 bases separated the two germline ends. For the CDR3, the DNA is TGTGCCTGGAGTGTACTGGGTCTGGGTGGGCAGGGCCTGGAGACCCAGTACTTC. It codes for CAWSVLGLGGQGLETQYF.

The chain joins TRBV15 to TRBJ1-4; D perhaps matches TRBD1 (6 bases). This CDR3 is built from 19 residues. Germline V gene lookup returns CDR1 LNHNV and CDR2 YYDKDF (reference sequence). V was clipped by 0 bases and J by 0 bases, with 17 bases between them. The CDR3 loop reads CATSRDAARTDATNEKLFF. CDR3 in DNA: TGTGCCACCAGCAGAGACGCCGCAAGGACAGATGCAACTAATGAAAAACTGTTTTTT.